The rows below give T cell receptor beta chains drawn from one sample of a study of identical twins. MiXCR, run by TCRdb on the 5' RACE reads, gives a single entry per CDR3 protein. The sample shows about 260,000 distinct CDR3 sequences, approximately 7% of them seen only once. The same data also contributed to another study, on yellow fever vaccine responses in identical twins.

The specimen was memory (CD45RO+) T cells sorted from blood. Receptors were obtained from a woman under 30 in good health. Both conserved end residues are part of each CDR3. A D gene is named only where the DNA matches it firmly. Rows may omit the clone size; those that give it use once, few, many or a size class.

>TRBV3-1|many|TRBJ2-1|NA
TGTGCCAGCAGCCAACTAGGGAGCTCCTACAATGAGCAGTTCTTC
CASSQLGSSYNEQFF
>TRBV5-1|NA|TRBJ2-1|NA
TGCGCCAGCAGCAAGAATAGCGGAGGGTACAATGAGCAGTTCTTC
CASSKNSGGYNEQFF
>TRBV5-1|many|TRBJ1-5|NA
TGCGCCAGCAGCCAGGGACCCGCTCAGCCCCAGCATTTT
CASSQGPAQPQHF
>TRBV5-5|few|TRBJ1-3|NA
TGTGCCAGCAGCGCGGTCCCAGACTCCCGCTCTGGAAACACCATATATTTT
CASSAVPDSRSGNTIYF
>TRBV20-1|many|TRBJ2-5|NA
TGCAGTGCTATAATCCGGGACATCGATCTAAGGACCCAGTACTTC
CSAIIRDIDLRTQYF
>TRBV7-3|NA|TRBJ2-3|TRBD1
TGTGCCAGCAGCATGCGGACAGGGGGCCTGGATACGCAGTATTTT
CASSMRTGGLDTQYF
>TRBV24-1|few|TRBJ2-1|NA
TGTGCCACCAGTGCCGCCAGTGTCAGCTCCTACAATGAGCAGTTCTTC
CATSAASVSSYNEQFF
>TRBV9|many|TRBJ2-7|NA
TGTGCCAGCAGCCCAAGGACGGACTCCTACGAGCAGTACTTC
CASSPRTDSYEQYF
>TRBV3-1|NA|TRBJ1-1|TRBD1
TGTGCCAGCATCGAGACAGGGATGAACACTGAAGCTTTCTTT
CASIETGMNTEAFF
>TRBV19|NA|TRBJ2-1|NA
TGTGCCAGTAGTAAACTAGGAGGGTCGCACAATGAGCAGTTCTTC
CASSKLGGSHNEQFF
>TRBV5-1|many|TRBJ2-1|NA
TGCGCCAGCAGCTTGGGAGTGGGCACAATTGAGCAGTTCTTC
CASSLGVGTIEQFF
>TRBV9|few|TRBJ2-2|NA
TGTGCCAGCAGCGCGACAGTAACGCGAAACACCGGGGAGCTGTTTTTT
CASSATVTRNTGELFF
>TRBV19|NA|TRBJ2-1|NA
TGTGCCAGTAGTATAGGCCTCAACAATGAGCAGTTCTTC
CASSIGLNNEQFF
>TRBV2|NA|TRBJ2-7|NA
TGTGCCAGCTCGCGGCGGGCCGTCTCCTACGAGCAGTACTTC
CASSRRAVSYEQYF
>TRBV12-3/TRBV12-4|many|TRBJ2-1|NA
TGTGCCAGCACTATTTACAATGAGCAGTTCTTC
CASTIYNEQFF
>TRBV12-3/TRBV12-4|NA|TRBJ1-1|TRBD1
TGTGCCAGCAGTCCTCAGGGGGAGGCCAACACTGAAGCTTTCTTT
CASSPQGEANTEAFF
>TRBV5-1|NA|TRBJ2-6|NA
TGCGCCAGCAGCGGTTCCACTGGGGCCAACGTCCTGACTTTC
CASSGSTGANVLTF
>TRBV5-1|few|TRBJ1-4|NA
TGCGCCAGCAGCTTGGCGGGGGGCCCTAATGAAAAACTGTTTTTT
CASSLAGGPNEKLFF
>TRBV10-3|many|TRBJ1-1|NA
TGTGCCATCAGCCCCGACCACCGGAACACTGAAGCTTTCTTT
CAISPDHRNTEAFF
>TRBV11-3|few|TRBJ2-1|NA
TGTGCCAGCAGCCACTCATCCCGGTTGACTGAGCAGTTCTTC
CASSHSSRLTEQFF
>TRBV6-1|NA|TRBJ2-2|NA
TGTGCGGGGCACGTAGATTTAACCGGGGAGCTGTTTTTT
CAGHVDLTGELFF
>TRBV6-1|NA|TRBJ2-5|NA
TGTGCCAGCAGTGAAGTCCGGGGAACCCAAGAGACCCAGTACTTC
CASSEVRGTQETQYF
>TRBV3-1|NA|TRBJ2-1|NA
TGTGCCAGCAGCCAGGACTTCGCCCCCCACAATGAGCAGTTCTTC
CASSQDFAPHNEQFF
>TRBV7-2|NA|TRBJ2-7|NA
TGTGCCAGCAGCTTTGGACTCGAGCAGTACTTC
CASSFGLEQYF
>TRBV7-2|few|TRBJ2-7|NA
TGTGCCAGCAGCTTAGAAAGCTCCTACGAGCAGTACTTC
CASSLESSYEQYF
>TRBV3-1|NA|TRBJ2-5|NA
TGTGCCAGCAGCAACAGGCGGGAGACCCAGTACTTC
CASSNRRETQYF
>TRBV6-1|few|TRBJ1-6|NA
TGTGCCAGCACTAGGAGACAGCAAAATTCACCCCTCCACTTT
CASTRRQQNSPLHF
>TRBV6-2/TRBV6-3|NA|TRBJ1-1|NA
TGTGCCAGCAGTGCCGCTTTTTTGGGGTCCATTGAAGCTTTCTTT
CASSAAFLGSIEAFF
>TRBV9|few|TRBJ2-5|NA
TGTGCCAGCGGACGGTCGGGACTGCAAGAGACCCAGTACTTC
CASGRSGLQETQYF
>TRBV12-3/TRBV12-4|many|TRBJ1-1|TRBD1
TGTGCCAGCAGCCGGGGACAGGGTATATTCTTT
CASSRGQGIFF
>TRBV5-1|few|TRBJ2-3|NA
TGCGCCAGCAGCTTGCGGGGCGGAGGGTTAAGCGATACGCAGTATTTT
CASSLRGGGLSDTQYF
>TRBV20-1|NA|TRBJ2-5|NA
TGCAGTGCTAGTGAGGGGGGGCCGGAGACCCAGTACTTC
CSASEGGPETQYF
>TRBV9|NA|TRBJ2-3|TRBD2
TGTGCCAGCAGCCCAATTCTAGCGGGAGTCACAGATACGCAGTATTTT
CASSPILAGVTDTQYF
>TRBV5-1|many|TRBJ1-1|TRBD1
TGCGCCAGCAGCCCACCGACAGGGCCCAACACTGAAGCTTTCTTT
CASSPPTGPNTEAFF
>TRBV6-6|NA|TRBJ2-1|NA
TGTGCCAGCAGTACCCCTGGGAGAGGGGAGCAGTTCTTC
CASSTPGRGEQFF
>TRBV3-1|NA|TRBJ1-1|NA
TGTGCCAGCAGCCAGAACCTCGGGAGGCGGACTGAAGCTTTCTTT
CASSQNLGRRTEAFF
>TRBV7-9|few|TRBJ1-4|NA
TGTGCCAGCAGCCGCGGGGCCGGGGGGAATGAAAAACTGTTTTTT
CASSRGAGGNEKLFF
>TRBV6-2/TRBV6-3|many|TRBJ2-2|NA
TGTGCCAGCAGAGGCGGGATCCCGAACACCGGGGAGCTGTTTTTT
CASRGGIPNTGELFF
>TRBV7-9|many|TRBJ2-1|NA
TGTGCCAGCAGCCTGCTAGATGAGCAGTTCTTC
CASSLLDEQFF
>TRBV20-1|NA|TRBJ1-1|NA
TGCAGTGCTAGACCAAGGACCCCCACTGAAGCTTTCTTT
CSARPRTPTEAFF
>TRBV5-1|many|TRBJ2-3|TRBD1
TGCGCCAGCAGCCGGGACAGGCCCAACCGGGATACGCAGTATTTT
CASSRDRPNRDTQYF
>TRBV6-1|NA|TRBJ1-4|TRBD1
TGTGCCAGCACTCGACAGGGTGGTGAAAAACTGTTTTTT
CASTRQGGEKLFF
>TRBV12-3/TRBV12-4|many|TRBJ2-2|NA
TGTGCCAGCAGCAGGGGGGGAAGTGACACCGGGGAGCTGTTTTTT
CASSRGGSDTGELFF
>TRBV5-1|many|TRBJ1-1|NA
TGCGCCAGCAGCTCGTCAGGGAGCGGGGGAACTGAAGCTTTCTTT
CASSSSGSGGTEAFF
>TRBV27|many|TRBJ2-4|NA
TGTGCCGTCCACTCCAACGCCAAAAACATTCAGTACTTC
CAVHSNAKNIQYF